The 17 T cell receptor beta chains in this list originate from one sample, sequenced in a study of T-cell reconstitution after alpha-beta-depleted transplantation in children. The library targeted TCRbeta and was prepared with unique molecular identifiers. Each CDR3 protein is one row after TCRdb ran MiXCR on the PCR reads. This sample has 250,000 to 300,000 distinct CDR3 sequences; around 10% occur once, and the top ten carry about a quarter. Sequencing was performed on peripheral blood, taken 180 days after TCRalphabeta/CD19-depleted stem cell transplant. These receptors all come from a male patient between 2 and 10 years old who had a stem cell transplant for chronic granulomatous disease, so the T cells may come from the graft donor.

Many counts were recorded for this clonotype. This chain links TRBV11-2 with TRBJ2-1; TRBD2 matches 9 bases. CDR1 is SGHAT and CDR2 is FQNNGV in the germline V gene. V dropped 5 bases and J dropped 7; count of bases not matched to a gene: 18. The CDR3 consists of 18 residues. The CDR3 sequence: CASSVGAGLGLALNEQFF. The CDR3 DNA reads TGTGCCAGCAGCGTGGGAGCAGGCCTGGGACTAGCTTTGAATGAGCAGTTCTTC.

This clonotype was seen more than once but under ten times. This rearrangement joins TRBV30 to TRBJ2-1; TRBD2 agrees at 12 bases. Germline CDR1 reads GTSNPN; CDR2 reads SVGIG (reference sequence). With 2 bases clipped from V and 4 bases from J, the junction kept 15 bases outside the gene matches. This CDR3 is built from 19 residues. For the CDR3, the DNA is TGTGCCTGGAGTACCCCCGTAGGGCTAGCGGGAGGGATTTACAATGAGCAGTTCTTC. It is translated as CAWSTPVGLAGGIYNEQFF.

The chain joins TRBV4-2 to TRBJ2-7; D call uncertain. V was pared by 4 bases and J by 6 bases, with 22 bases between. Germline assignment: CDR1 LGHNA and CDR2 YNFKEQ. CDR3 length: 16 amino acids. The DNA for the CDR3 is TGTGCCAGCAGCCCGAGGCACCGGTACAACCTAGGCGAGCAGTACTTC. Its protein product is CASSPRHRYNLGEQYF.

Many counts were recorded for this clonotype. This chain connects TRBV5-1 to TRBJ2-3; 7 bases align to TRBD2. Unmatched junction bases numbered 13, after V lost 4 bases and J lost 14 bases. Germline CDR1 SGHRS, CDR2 YFSETQ. The CDR3 runs 13 residues. The CDR3 DNA follows: TGCGCCAGCAGCCCGGATCGTGACCGCGGGGGGTATTTT. As protein: CASSPDRDRGGYF.

This chain connects TRBV5-4 to TRBJ2-2; D possibly uses TRBD1 or TRBD2 (5 bases each). Germline CDR1 reads SGHNT; CDR2 reads YYREEE (reference sequence). V was cut by 4 bases and J by 7 bases, with 11 bases left in between. This CDR3 is 13 amino acids long. CDR3 region: CASSGGWFGELFF. The CDR3 bases are TGTGCCAGCAGCGGGGGATGGTTCGGGGAGCTGTTTTTT.

This clonotype appeared many times. A read error may produce the germline difference seen at one junction end. The rearrangement uses TRBV29-1 and TRBJ2-3; a weak D match, TRBD1 (6 bases). The V gene's germline CDR1 is SQVTM and CDR2 ANQGSEA. The CDR3 consists of 11 residues. The CDR3 DNA reads TGCAGCGTTGAAGTGGGACACAATAAAGATTTT. It is translated as CSVEVGHNKDF.

Ten or more counts support this clonotype. The CDR3 region has the DNA TGTGCCAGCACCCAAAACCCAGGGTTCACCGGGGAGCTGTTTTTT. Translated: CASTQNPGFTGELFF. The V gene is TRBV7-3, the J gene TRBJ2-2, with D perhaps TRBD1 (5 bases). From germline, CDR1 is SGHTA and CDR2 FQGTGA. Trimming cost V 7 bases and J 4 bases, with 16 bases left between them. This CDR3 has 15 amino acids. The entire variable domain, with the rest obtained from reference TRBV7-3 and TRBJ2-2, is as follows: GAGVSQTPSNKVTEKGKYVELRCDPISGHTALYWYRQSLGQGPEFLIYFQGTGAADDSGLPNDRFFAVRPEGSVSTLKIQRTERGDSAVYLCASTQNPGFTGELFFGEGSRLTVL.

This clonotype turned up a few times. The chain links TRBV4-3 to TRBJ1-1; TRBD1 matches 7 bases. The germline V gene encodes CDR1 LGHNA and CDR2 YSLEER. The V segment lost 5 bases and the J segment 0 bases; nucleotides outside the gene matches: 6. CDR3 length: 15 residues. CDR3 in DNA: TGCGCCAGCAGCACCACGGACAGGATGAACACTGAAGCTTTCTTT. It translates to CASSTTDRMNTEAFF.

V is TRBV2 and J is TRBJ2-4; 7 nucleotides line up with TRBD1. The ends lost 3 bases at V and 1 base at J; junction bases unmatched: 0. The CDR3 is 14 residues long. From germline, CDR1 is SNHLY and CDR2 FYNNEI. CDR3 in DNA: TGTGCCAGCAGTGAGACAGGGGCCAAAAACATTCAGTACTTC. Protein sequence: CASSETGAKNIQYF.

This clonotype was seen at least ten times. The rearrangement uses TRBV4-1 and TRBJ2-3; D gene unclear. The germline gives CDR1 MGHRA, CDR2 YSYEKL. The CDR3 is made up of 13 amino acids. V was shortened by 1 base and J by 6 bases, with 8 bases between the two germline ends. DNA for the CDR3: TGCGCCAGCAGCCAAGTGCAAGCGGATACGCAGTATTTT. Encoded protein: CASSQVQADTQYF.

The V gene is TRBV5-6, the J gene TRBJ2-1; 10 nucleotides line up with TRBD2. The junction had 16 bases not matched to a gene; V was cut back by 3 bases and J by 4 bases. In germline, CDR1 is SGHDT, CDR2 YYEEEE. This CDR3 spans 19 amino acids. CDR3 bases: TGTGCCAGCAGCTCCCCGAAAGGACTAGCGGCGAGACGATACAATGAGCAGTTCTTC. The encoded protein is CASSSPKGLAARRYNEQFF. Supplemented by reference TRBV5-6 and TRBJ2-1, the full variable domain reads DAGVTQSPTHLIKTRGQQVTLRCSPKSGHDTVSWYQQALGQGPQFIFQYYEEEERQRGNFPDRFSGHQFPNYSSELNVNALLLGDSALYLCASSSPKGLAARRYNEQFFGPGTRLTVL.

This clonotype was counted many times. This sequence joins TRBV9 and TRBJ2-5; weak D call: TRBD2 (5 bases). V lost 0 bases and J 3 bases, leaving 9 bases between the germline ends. The CDR3 contains 14 residues. CDR1 SGDLS and CDR2 YYNGEE come from the germline V gene. The CDR3 nucleotides read TGTGCCAGCAGCGTAGATTTTAGCGAAGAGACCCAGTACTTC. Its translation is CASSVDFSEETQYF.

This clonotype has ten or more counts. CDR3 sequence: CASSTSLTGWLNEQFF. CDR3 nucleotides: TGTGCCAGCAGCACCAGCCTGACAGGGTGGTTAAATGAGCAGTTCTTC. This chain uses TRBV9 with TRBJ2-1, with TRBD1 matching over 7 bases. The junction had 14 bases not matched to a gene; V was cut back by 4 bases and J by 7 bases. This CDR3 region has 16 residues. Germline lookup yields CDR1 SGDLS and CDR2 YYNGEE. Full variable domain (outside the CDR3, taken from reference TRBV9 and TRBJ2-1): DSGVTQTPKHLITATGQRVTLRCSPRSGDLSVYWYQQSLDQGLQFLIQYYNGEERAKGNILERFSAQQFPDLHSELNLSSLELGDSALYFCASSTSLTGWLNEQFFGPGTRLTVL.

This clonotype was detected many times. The V and J genes are TRBV12-3 or TRBV12-4 and TRBJ2-3; weak D call: TRBD2 (6 bases). The CDR3 is 14 amino acids. Between the trimmed V and J ends, which lost 5 bases and 3 bases, there was a span of 12 bases. For the CDR3, the DNA is TGTGCCAGCAGTGGCGGGATTAGAACAGATACGCAGTATTTT. Amino acids: CASSGGIRTDTQYF.

This clonotype was seen many times. The rearrangement links TRBV11-2 to TRBJ2-2; D gene unclear. The CDR3 is made up of 13 amino acids. Per the germline V gene, CDR1 is SGHAT and CDR2 is FQNNGV. The V gene lost 2 bases and the J gene lost 6 bases, with 7 bases spanning the gap. CDR3 coding DNA: TGTGCCAGCAGCTTACTCCCTTCCGGGGAGCTGTTTTTT. It codes for CASSLLPSGELFF.

A single count supports this clonotype. A read error may explain this, as a much larger clone is one base away. The J gene is TRBJ2-5, the V gene TRBV30; D remains unclear. The V and J ends lost 3 bases and 5 bases respectively, with 19 bases between them. CDR1 GTSNPN and CDR2 SVGIG come from the germline V gene (reference sequence). The CDR3 contains 15 residues. The CDR3 coding sequence is TGTGCCTGGAGGGGCTTGGGCATAGCCGTCGAGACCCAGTACTTC. Its translation: CAWRGLGIAVETQYF.

This clonotype was seen only a few times. This chain links TRBV5-6 with TRBJ2-7; D is possibly TRBD1 (5 bases). The CDR3 has 13 residues. Trimming left V 5 bases short and J 6 bases short, with 15 bases between. The germline V gene encodes CDR1 SGHDT and CDR2 YYEEEE. CDR3 nucleotides: TGTGCCAGCAGATGGGGCCTTCTTGGCGAGCAGTACTTC. It yields the protein CASRWGLLGEQYF.